These 13 T cell receptor beta chains share one sample of origin, sequenced in a study of blood T cell repertoires in COVID-19. Measured with immunoSEQ multiplex PCR; TCRdb has only the in-frame clones, and not every one. The sample carries around 220,000 clones, 87% recorded once. The sample was PBMCs or T cells enriched from blood (not recorded which). These receptors were taken from a woman under 40 with acute COVID-19.

Only one count was recorded for this clone. The chain combines TRBV21-1 with TRBJ2-7; TRBD2 is the table's D call, not checked against the DNA. TRBV21-1 corresponds to a pseudogene. The CDR3 is 13 amino acids. This CDR3 reads CASSKTSSYEQYF. The CDR3 DNA is TGTGCCAGCAGCAAAACTAGTTCTTACGAGCAGTACTTC.

The chain has TRBV6-1 and TRBJ2-1; TRBD2 aligns across 14 bases. V shed 4 bases, J shed 0 bases, and the junction held 11 bases outside the gene matches. The V gene's germline CDR1 is MNHNS and CDR2 SASEGT. CDR3 length: 20 residues. CDR3 in amino acids: CASSAPPGLAGGNSYNEQFF. The CDR3 nucleotides are TGTGCCAGCAGTGCACCCCCCGGACTAGCGGGAGGAAACTCCTACAATGAGCAGTTCTTC.

This rearrangement joins TRBV27 to TRBJ1-6, with D perhaps matching TRBD1 (6 bases). With 2 bases removed from V and 6 bases from J, the gap between germline ends came to 14 bases. There are 16 residues in the CDR3. CDR1 is MNHEY, CDR2 SMNVEV, per germline (reference sequence). CDR3 sequence (DNA): TGTGCCAGCAGTTTAAGGGCAGGGGCTTTTAATTCACCCCTCCACTTT. Its protein is CASSLRAGAFNSPLHF.

This clone was counted once. The V gene is TRBV3-1 (or the pseudogene TRBV3-2), the J gene TRBJ2-7; 7 bases map to TRBD1. V lost 2 bases and J lost 7; bases outside the gene matches: 2. CDR1 is LGHDT and CDR2 is YNNKEL in the germline V gene (reference sequence). This CDR3 spans 12 amino acids. The CDR3 loop reads CASSQRQGEQYF. In DNA form, the CDR3 reads TGTGCCAGCAGCCAAAGACAGGGTGAGCAGTACTTC.

This chain uses TRBV2 with TRBJ2-7; D is ambiguous. Trimming removed 8 bases at V and 6 bases at J, with 11 bases between. The CDR3 consists of 11 residues. From germline, CDR1 is SNHLY and CDR2 FYNNEI. The CDR3 bases are TGTGCCAGCGGGTCCAGGCGCGAGCAGTACTTC. The encoded protein is CASGSRREQYF. Full variable domain (rest looked up from reference TRBV2 and TRBJ2-7): EPEVTQTPSHQVTQMGQEVILRCVPISNHLYFYWYRQILGQKVEFLVSFYNNEISEKSEIFDDQFSVERPDGSNFTLKIRSTKLEDSAMYFCASGSRREQYFGPGTRLTVT.

The chain uses TRBV18 and TRBJ1-6, with a tentative D call TRBD1 (5 bases). Germline lookup yields CDR1 KGHSH and CDR2 LQKENI. The CDR3 spans 15 residues. Trimming took 0 bases from V and 9 from J, leaving 12 bases between them. Here the CDR3 DNA reads TGTGCCAGCTCACCACCGGGGGGGGTCGGTTCACCCCTCCACTTT. Amino acids: CASSPPGGVGSPLHF.

V is TRBV7-9 and J is TRBJ1-5; the D is unclear. Germline-derived CDR1 and CDR2 are SEHNR and FQNEAQ (reference sequence). V lost 5 bases and J 0 bases, leaving 11 bases between the germline ends. The CDR3 spans 15 residues. The CDR3 DNA sequence: TGTGCCAGCAGCGCCTGGAGGGATAGCAATCAGCCCCAGCATTTT. Translated, it gives CASSAWRDSNQPQHF.

This chain connects TRBV28 to TRBJ1-1; TRBD1 might be the D (6 bases). Trimming shortened V by 2 bases and J by 8 bases, and 9 bases separated the two germline ends. The CDR3 runs to 12 residues. In germline, CDR1 is MDHEN, CDR2 SYDVKM. The CDR3 sequence is CASSLGGREAFF. The CDR3 DNA is TGTGCCAGCAGTTTAGGGGGCAGGGAAGCTTTCTTT.

The rearrangement joins TRBV5-4 to TRBJ2-6, with a tentative D call TRBD1 (8 bases). Deletions cut 5 bases from V and 1 base from J, with 22 bases between. This CDR3 has 19 residues. Germline V CDR1 and CDR2: SGHNT, YYREEE (reference sequence). CDR3 coding DNA: TGTGCCAGCAGAAACTTACAGGGGGGGTTTATATCTGGGGCCAACGTCCTGACTTTC. Encoded protein: CASRNLQGGFISGANVLTF.

This clone occurred once. The gene calls are TRBV6-1 and TRBJ1-6, with unresolved D. V was cut by 1 base and J by 0 bases, with 13 bases left in between. Germline V gene lookup returns CDR1 MNHNS and CDR2 SASEGT. The length of the CDR3 is 18 residues. CDR3 protein: CASSEEEGPDSYNSPLHF. Written as DNA, the CDR3 is TGTGCCAGCAGTGAAGAGGAGGGTCCAGACTCCTATAATTCACCCCTCCACTTT.

This clone was detected a few times. This sequence joins TRBV4-1 and TRBJ2-1; 8 positions match TRBD2. CDR1 is MGHRA and CDR2 is YSYEKL in the germline V gene. V shed 4 bases, J shed 4 bases, and the junction held 6 bases outside the gene matches. The length of the CDR3 is 15 residues. The chain's CDR3 is CASSLTSGTYNEQFF. The CDR3 DNA is TGCGCCAGCAGCCTTACTAGCGGAACTTACAATGAGCAGTTCTTC.

The chain joins TRBV18 to TRBJ2-1; D may be TRBD1 (5 bases). V lost 3 bases and J lost 9, with 12 bases in between. Germline V CDR1 and CDR2: KGHSH, LQKENI. The CDR3 sequence is 13 residues long. This CDR3 is CASSPDQGGEQFF. CDR3 sequence (DNA): TGTGCCAGCTCACCGGATCAGGGTGGTGAGCAGTTCTTC.

The rearrangement links TRBV20-1 to TRBJ2-7; the D gene is possibly TRBD2 (5 bases). This CDR3 contains 11 residues. V gave up 7 bases and J gave up 5 bases, with 12 bases separating them. Per germline, CDR1 DFQATT and CDR2 SNEGSKA (reference sequence). CDR3 residues: CSVLGGHEQYF. CDR3 bases: TGCAGTGTTCTAGGAGGCCACGAGCAGTACTTC.